The next 12 T cell receptor beta chains were all read from a single sample in a study of beta chain features in type 1 diabetes. General study points: There was a moderate but significant shortening of TCRB CDR3s in all four CD4+ subsets of Type 1 diabetes patients.

The authors reverse transcribed all of the isolated RNA, so sequencing captured expressed TCRB transcripts. Data came from immunoSEQ multiplex PCR; TCRdb stores just in-frame clones and leaves some out. Here the sample spans about 240,000 clones, roughly 13% being singletons. Their specific antigens are unknown. The sample was naive CD4+ T cells from blood. The origin of the receptors is a man younger than 40 with type 1 diabetes.

The CDR3 protein is CASVEGVLDNEQFF. DNA of the CDR3: TGTGCCAGCGTCGAGGGAGTCCTAGACAATGAGCAGTTCTTC. The chain has TRBV28 and TRBJ2-1, with D maybe TRBD2 (5 bases). This CDR3 has 14 residues. Germline V gene lookup returns CDR1 MDHEN and CDR2 SYDVKM. Trimming took 8 bases from V and 5 from J, leaving 16 bases between them.

This clone came up a few times. The chain combines TRBV9 with TRBJ1-4, with a tentative D call TRBD1 (6 bases). Trimming removed 2 bases at V and 4 bases at J, with 12 bases between. Germline CDR1 and CDR2: SGDLS and YYNGEE. The CDR3 sequence is 15 residues long. DNA for the CDR3: TGTGCCAGCAGCGTGGGAGGGACAAGTAATGAAAAACTGTTTTTT. This sequence encodes CASSVGGTSNEKLFF.

This clone has just a few counts. V and J are TRBV30 and TRBJ1-3; D uncertain. The CDR3 sequence is 16 residues long. Per the germline V gene, CDR1 is GTSNPN and CDR2 is SVGIG (reference sequence). Trimming removed 1 base from V and 0 bases from J, with 13 bases in between. The CDR3 protein is CAWSGSEVVSGNTIYF. Written as DNA, the CDR3 is TGTGCCTGGAGTGGTAGCGAGGTGGTCTCTGGAAACACCATATATTTT.

This clone was detected a few times. V usage is TRBV11-2 and J usage is TRBJ2-1; a possible D gene is TRBD1 (5 bases). Germline V gives CDR1 SGHAT, CDR2 FQNNGV. V was shortened by 3 bases and J by 8 bases, with 14 bases between the two germline ends. The CDR3 has 14 amino acids. In DNA, the CDR3 is TGTGCCAGCAGCTTCGCAGAGGTCAGGGATGAGCAGTTCTTC. This encodes CASSFAEVRDEQFF.

This clone has only a few counts. The rearrangement uses TRBV30 and TRBJ2-5, with 9 bases fitting TRBD1. J was trimmed by 7 bases and V by 5 bases; bases with no gene match: 8. Germline V CDR1 and CDR2: GTSNPN, SVGIG (reference sequence). The length of the CDR3 is 13 residues. CDR3 in DNA: TGTGCCTGGGGGACAGGGCTTAGGGGGACCCAGTACTTC. Translating it yields CAWGTGLRGTQYF.

This clone appeared a few times. The chain joins TRBV4-1 to TRBJ2-2, with unresolved D. The CDR3 sequence is 16 residues long. Trimming took off 0 bases at V and 1 base at J, with 9 bases between the two ends. Germline CDR1 MGHRA, CDR2 YSYEKL. The CDR3 DNA sequence: TGCGCCAGCAGCCAAGATAGTACGCGGAACACCGGGGAGCTGTTTTTT. Protein product: CASSQDSTRNTGELFF.

The chain recombines TRBV5-1 with TRBJ1-2; TRBD1 matches at 7 bases. In germline, CDR1 is SGHRS, CDR2 YFSETQ. After removal of 0 bases from V and 2 bases from J, the junction contained 4 bases not matched to a gene. This CDR3 comprises 15 residues. CDR3 residues: CASSLAYRGNYGYTF. For the CDR3, the DNA is TGCGCCAGCAGCTTGGCGTACAGGGGAAACTATGGCTACACCTTC.

This clone showed up just a few times. This rearrangement joins TRBV7-2 to TRBJ2-5; 12 positions agree with TRBD2. The CDR3 contains 17 residues. V gave up 3 bases and J gave up 2 bases; unmatched junction bases: 7. Germline-derived CDR1 and CDR2 are SGHTA and FQGNSA. This CDR3 reads CASSFKLAGGAQETQYF. CDR3 DNA sequence: TGTGCCAGCAGCTTCAAACTAGCGGGGGGAGCTCAAGAGACCCAGTACTTC.

The gene calls are TRBV30 and TRBJ2-4; no definite D call. Deletions cut 0 bases from V and 0 bases from J, with 9 bases between. This CDR3 is built from 15 residues. Germline loops: CDR1 GTSNPN, CDR2 SVGIG (reference sequence). The CDR3 coding sequence is TGTGCCTGGAGTGTTGGCGGATTAGCCAAAAACATTCAGTACTTC. Amino acid sequence: CAWSVGGLAKNIQYF.

This chain uses TRBV12-5 with TRBJ1-1; D possibly corresponds to TRBD1 (5 bases). The CDR3 consists of 14 residues. V gave up 6 bases and J gave up 8 bases, with 19 bases separating them. The V gene's germline CDR1 is LGHNT and CDR2 FRNRAP. The CDR3 region is CASGWGPAGSEAFF. CDR3 nucleotide sequence: TGTGCTAGTGGATGGGGCCCTGCAGGATCAGAAGCTTTCTTT.

The chain has TRBV5-1 and TRBJ2-7, with 7 bases identical to TRBD1. CDR1 SGHRS and CDR2 YFSETQ come from the germline V gene. This CDR3 contains 13 residues. V lost 4 bases, J lost 3 bases, and 4 bases stayed unmatched. The CDR3, as DNA: TGCGCCAGCAGCCTCGACAGGGTCTACGAGCAGTACTTC. It is translated as CASSLDRVYEQYF.

The chain recombines TRBV30 with TRBJ1-4; 8 positions agree with TRBD1. The CDR3 spans 13 residues. After removal of 5 bases from V and 7 bases from J, the junction contained 6 bases not matched to a gene. Per the germline V gene, CDR1 is GTSNPN and CDR2 is SVGIG (reference sequence). The DNA for the CDR3 is TGTGCCTGGGTTGACAGGGGTGGTGAAAAACTGTTTTTT. It encodes CAWVDRGGEKLFF.